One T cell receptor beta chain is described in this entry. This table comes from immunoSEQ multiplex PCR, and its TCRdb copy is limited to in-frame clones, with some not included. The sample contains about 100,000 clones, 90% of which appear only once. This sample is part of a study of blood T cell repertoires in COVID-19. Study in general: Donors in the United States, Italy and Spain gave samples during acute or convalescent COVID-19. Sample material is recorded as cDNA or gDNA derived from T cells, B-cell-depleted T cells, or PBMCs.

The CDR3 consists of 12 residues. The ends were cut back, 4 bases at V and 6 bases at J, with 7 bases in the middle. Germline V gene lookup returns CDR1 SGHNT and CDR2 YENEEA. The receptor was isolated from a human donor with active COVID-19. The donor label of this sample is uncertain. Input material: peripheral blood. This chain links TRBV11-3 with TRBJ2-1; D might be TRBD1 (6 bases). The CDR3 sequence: CASSSGVNEQFF. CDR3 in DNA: TGTGCCAGCAGCTCAGGGGTCAATGAGCAGTTCTTC.